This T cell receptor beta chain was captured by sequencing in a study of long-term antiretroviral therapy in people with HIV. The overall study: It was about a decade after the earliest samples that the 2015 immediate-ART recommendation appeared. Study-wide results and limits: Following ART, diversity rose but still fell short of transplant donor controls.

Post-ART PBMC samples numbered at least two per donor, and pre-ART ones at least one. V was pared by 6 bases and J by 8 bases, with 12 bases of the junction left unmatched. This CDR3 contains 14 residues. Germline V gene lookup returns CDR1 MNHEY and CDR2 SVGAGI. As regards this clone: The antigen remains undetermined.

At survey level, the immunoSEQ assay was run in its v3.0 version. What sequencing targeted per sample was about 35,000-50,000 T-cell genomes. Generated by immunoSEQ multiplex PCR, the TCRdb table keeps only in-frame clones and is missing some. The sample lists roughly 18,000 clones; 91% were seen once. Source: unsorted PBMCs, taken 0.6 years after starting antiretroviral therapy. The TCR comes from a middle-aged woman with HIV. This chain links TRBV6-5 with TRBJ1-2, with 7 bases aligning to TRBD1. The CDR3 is CASSRLQNRGGYTF. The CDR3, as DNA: TGTGCCAGCAGCCGACTTCAAAACAGGGGAGGCTACACCTTC.